This T cell receptor beta chain was sequenced during a study of blood T cell repertoires in COVID-19. For the study at large: Sites across the United States, Italy and Spain contributed samples from acute and convalescent COVID-19. Sources were T cells, B-cell-depleted T cells, or PBMCs; the material itself was cDNA or gDNA.

Using immunoSEQ multiplex PCR, the repertoire was profiled, and TCRdb retains in-frame clones only, with some absent. The table lists about 280,000 clones, approximately 86% of them singletons. The age range of participants was 18 to 89 years, with residence in roughly 25 US areas. The study counted Cohort 3 donors as recovered given two negative PCRs, clearance, or symptom resolution. Germline V gene sequence: CDR1 SGHAT, CDR2 FQNNGV. Trimming left V 1 base short and J 2 bases short, with 8 bases between. This CDR3 spans 14 amino acids. V usage is TRBV11-2 and J usage is TRBJ1-1; D perhaps matches TRBD1 (6 bases). Sequenced material: PBMCs or T cells enriched from blood (not recorded which). This receptor was obtained from a woman in her 30s who had recovered from COVID-19. The DNA of the CDR3 is TGTGCCAGCAGCTTAGGGACAGCAAACACTGAAGCTTTCTTT. Amino acid sequence: CASSLGTANTEAFF. Complete variable domain (other parts from reference TRBV11-2 and TRBJ1-1): EAGVAQSPRYKIIEKRQSVAFWCNPISGHATLYWYQQILGQGPKLLIQFQNNGVVDDSQLPKDRFSAERLKGVDSTLKIQPAKLEDSAVYLCASSLGTANTEAFFGQGTRLTVV.